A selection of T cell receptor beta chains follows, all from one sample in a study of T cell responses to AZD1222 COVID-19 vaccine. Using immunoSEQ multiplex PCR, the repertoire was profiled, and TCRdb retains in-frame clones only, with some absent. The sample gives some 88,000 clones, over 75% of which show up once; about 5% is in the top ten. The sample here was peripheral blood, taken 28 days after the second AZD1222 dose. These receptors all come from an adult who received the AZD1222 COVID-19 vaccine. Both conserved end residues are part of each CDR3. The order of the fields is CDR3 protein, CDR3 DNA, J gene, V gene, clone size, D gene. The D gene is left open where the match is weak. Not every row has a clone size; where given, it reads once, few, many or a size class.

CDR3 protein: CASSLGGGSSGNTIYF
CDR3 DNA: TGTGCCAGCAGCTTAGGGGGCGGGTCCTCTGGAAACACCATATATTTT
J gene: TRBJ1-3
V gene: TRBV13
clone size: .
D gene: .

CDR3 protein: CAISESGNTIYF
CDR3 DNA: TGTGCCATCAGTGAGTCCGGAAACACCATATATTTT
J gene: TRBJ1-3
V gene: TRBV10-3
clone size: .
D gene: .

CDR3 protein: CASSFSGLGVATNEKLFF
CDR3 DNA: TGTGCCAGCAGTTTCTCGGGACTCGGAGTTGCAACTAATGAAAAACTGTTTTTT
J gene: TRBJ1-4
V gene: TRBV28
clone size: .
D gene: .

CDR3 protein: CASSLGQGVYEQYF
CDR3 DNA: TGCGCCAGCAGCCTGGGACAGGGGGTTTACGAGCAGTACTTC
J gene: TRBJ2-7
V gene: TRBV5-1
clone size: .
D gene: TRBD1

CDR3 protein: CASSWEETTEAFF
CDR3 DNA: TGTGCCAGCAGTTGGGAGGAGACCACTGAAGCTTTCTTT
J gene: TRBJ1-1
V gene: TRBV2
clone size: few
D gene: .

CDR3 protein: CASSFPGITDTQYF
CDR3 DNA: TGTGCCAGCAGTTTCCCCGGGATCACAGATACGCAGTATTTT
J gene: TRBJ2-3
V gene: TRBV27
clone size: .
D gene: .

CDR3 protein: CASSTRGGVPYEQYF
CDR3 DNA: TGTGCCAGCAGTACCCGGGGAGGGGTCCCCTACGAGCAGTACTTC
J gene: TRBJ2-7
V gene: TRBV27
clone size: .
D gene: TRBD2

CDR3 protein: CASSLDRTGFYEQYF
CDR3 DNA: TGTGCCAGCAGCTTGGACAGGACAGGGTTCTACGAGCAGTACTTC
J gene: TRBJ2-7
V gene: TRBV5-4
clone size: .
D gene: TRBD1

CDR3 protein: CASRVYNSPLHF
CDR3 DNA: TGTGCCAGCAGAGTTTATAATTCACCCCTCCACTTT
J gene: TRBJ1-6
V gene: TRBV27
clone size: .
D gene: .

CDR3 protein: CASSLSGGTGNGYTF
CDR3 DNA: TGTGCCAGCAGCTTAAGCGGCGGAACCGGGAATGGCTACACCTTC
J gene: TRBJ1-2
V gene: TRBV7-9
clone size: .
D gene: .

CDR3 protein: CASSLPNQPQHF
CDR3 DNA: TGTGCCAGCAGCTTGCCCAATCAGCCCCAGCATTTT
J gene: TRBJ1-5
V gene: TRBV7-6
clone size: once
D gene: .

CDR3 protein: CASSLADYEQYF
CDR3 DNA: TGTGCCAGCAGCTTGGCGGACTACGAGCAGTACTTC
J gene: TRBJ2-7
V gene: TRBV5-6
clone size: .
D gene: .

CDR3 protein: CASSQLQGLNSPLHF
CDR3 DNA: TGTGCCAGCAGCCAACTTCAGGGGCTTAATTCACCCCTCCACTTT
J gene: TRBJ1-6
V gene: TRBV5-6
clone size: .
D gene: .

CDR3 protein: CASSLGTGRGYYEQYF
CDR3 DNA: TGTGCCAGCAGCTTGGGGACAGGTAGGGGCTACTACGAGCAGTACTTC
J gene: TRBJ2-7
V gene: TRBV5-6
clone size: .
D gene: TRBD1

CDR3 protein: CASSQSSTVTGGRYNEQFF
CDR3 DNA: TGTGCCAGCAGCCAATCTAGTACTGTAACAGGGGGACGCTACAATGAGCAGTTCTTC
J gene: TRBJ2-1
V gene: TRBV3-1/TRBV3-2
clone size: .
D gene: TRBD1

CDR3 protein: CASSSLAGGASSYNEQFF
CDR3 DNA: TGCGCCAGCAGCAGTCTAGCGGGGGGCGCTAGCTCCTACAATGAGCAGTTCTTC
J gene: TRBJ2-1
V gene: TRBV5-1
clone size: .
D gene: TRBD2

CDR3 protein: CASRGQVHNSPLHF
CDR3 DNA: TGTGCCAGCAGAGGACAGGTTCATAATTCACCCCTCCACTTT
J gene: TRBJ1-6
V gene: TRBV6-5
clone size: .
D gene: TRBD1

CDR3 protein: CASSLMVNNGYTF
CDR3 DNA: TGTGCCAGCAGTTTAATGGTAAACAATGGCTACACCTTC
J gene: TRBJ1-2
V gene: TRBV12-3/TRBV12-4
clone size: .
D gene: .

CDR3 protein: CAWSTGGPEQFF
CDR3 DNA: TGTGCCTGGAGTACGGGGGGGCCGGAGCAGTTCTTC
J gene: TRBJ2-1
V gene: TRBV30
clone size: once
D gene: TRBD2

CDR3 protein: CASSIAQGNIQYF
CDR3 DNA: TGTGCCAGTAGTATCGCACAGGGGAACATTCAGTACTTC
J gene: TRBJ2-4
V gene: TRBV19
clone size: .
D gene: TRBD1

CDR3 protein: CASSYPGTENSPLHF
CDR3 DNA: TGTGCCAGCAGTTACCCCGGGACAGAGAATTCACCCCTCCACTTT
J gene: TRBJ1-6
V gene: TRBV6-6
clone size: .
D gene: TRBD1

CDR3 protein: CASSEDGGWVNTEAFF
CDR3 DNA: TGTGCCAGCAGTGAAGACGGGGGCTGGGTGAACACTGAAGCTTTCTTT
J gene: TRBJ1-1
V gene: TRBV2
clone size: .
D gene: .

CDR3 protein: CASSEGAGRSDTQYF
CDR3 DNA: TGTGCCAGCAGTGAAGGGGCAGGGAGATCAGATACGCAGTATTTT
J gene: TRBJ2-3
V gene: TRBV6-1
clone size: .
D gene: .

CDR3 protein: CASSQRQVFLNTEAFF
CDR3 DNA: TGTGCCAGCAGCCAGCGACAGGTTTTTCTGAACACTGAAGCTTTCTTT
J gene: TRBJ1-1
V gene: TRBV3-1/TRBV3-2
clone size: .
D gene: .

CDR3 protein: CASSQEVGSYNEQFF
CDR3 DNA: TGTGCCAGCAGCCAAGAGGTGGGGTCCTACAATGAGCAGTTCTTC
J gene: TRBJ2-1
V gene: TRBV3-1/TRBV3-2
clone size: once
D gene: .

CDR3 protein: CASRPGQPDSNQPQHF
CDR3 DNA: TGTGCCAGTAGACCAGGACAGCCAGATAGCAATCAGCCCCAGCATTTT
J gene: TRBJ1-5
V gene: TRBV19
clone size: few
D gene: .

CDR3 protein: CASRGQGAGELFF
CDR3 DNA: TGTGCCAGCAGAGGGCAGGGGGCCGGGGAGCTGTTTTTT
J gene: TRBJ2-2
V gene: TRBV2
clone size: .
D gene: TRBD1

CDR3 protein: CASSLQRSNSPLHF
CDR3 DNA: TGTGCCAGCAGCCTTCAGAGGTCGAATTCACCCCTCCACTTT
J gene: TRBJ1-6
V gene: TRBV6-5
clone size: .
D gene: .

CDR3 protein: CASSPGTGGGYTF
CDR3 DNA: TGCGCCAGCAGCCCCGGGACAGGGGGCGGCTACACCTTC
J gene: TRBJ1-2
V gene: TRBV5-1
clone size: once
D gene: TRBD1

CDR3 protein: CATSRERNTIYF
CDR3 DNA: TGTGCCACCAGCAGAGAACGGAACACCATATATTTT
J gene: TRBJ1-3
V gene: TRBV15
clone size: once
D gene: .

CDR3 protein: CAGGGRPQETQYF
CDR3 DNA: TGTGCCGGCGGGGGCAGGCCCCAAGAGACCCAGTACTTC
J gene: TRBJ2-5
V gene: TRBV27
clone size: .
D gene: .

CDR3 protein: CASSLAGSRSPLHF
CDR3 DNA: TGTGCCAGCAGTTTGGCGGGGAGTAGGTCACCCCTCCACTTT
J gene: TRBJ1-6
V gene: TRBV28
clone size: .
D gene: .

CDR3 protein: CASSPTSRGAVTGNTIYF
CDR3 DNA: TGTGCCAGCAGTCCGACGTCGCGGGGGGCAGTAACTGGAAACACCATATATTTT
J gene: TRBJ1-3
V gene: TRBV27
clone size: once
D gene: .

CDR3 protein: CASSEAAGGQETQYF
CDR3 DNA: TGTGCCAGCAGTGAAGCAGCGGGGGGGCAAGAGACCCAGTACTTC
J gene: TRBJ2-5
V gene: TRBV6-1
clone size: .
D gene: TRBD2

CDR3 protein: CAWSGKKGVVTEAFF
CDR3 DNA: TGTGCCTGGAGTGGTAAGAAGGGCGTTGTGACTGAAGCTTTCTTT
J gene: TRBJ1-1
V gene: TRBV30
clone size: .
D gene: .

CDR3 protein: CASSPSGTKNTEAFF
CDR3 DNA: TGTGCCAGCAGCCCCTCGGGGACTAAGAACACTGAAGCTTTCTTT
J gene: TRBJ1-1
V gene: TRBV7-2
clone size: once
D gene: .

CDR3 protein: CASSPGTGEGYTF
CDR3 DNA: TGTGCCAGCAGTCCGGGGACAGGGGAAGGCTACACCTTC
J gene: TRBJ1-2
V gene: TRBV12-3/TRBV12-4
clone size: .
D gene: TRBD1

CDR3 protein: CATTPGGGETQYF
CDR3 DNA: TGTGCCACCACGCCAGGGGGCGGAGAGACCCAGTACTTC
J gene: TRBJ2-5
V gene: TRBV28
clone size: .
D gene: TRBD1

CDR3 protein: CASSFDGESSYNEQFF
CDR3 DNA: TGTGCCAGCAGCTTCGATGGGGAGAGCTCCTACAATGAGCAGTTCTTC
J gene: TRBJ2-1
V gene: TRBV5-5
clone size: .
D gene: .

CDR3 protein: CASRRPGLGSGKDTQYF
CDR3 DNA: TGTGCCAGCAGACGCCCCGGACTAGGCTCAGGAAAGGATACGCAGTATTTT
J gene: TRBJ2-3
V gene: TRBV27
clone size: .
D gene: TRBD2

CDR3 protein: CASSMIAYYGYTF
CDR3 DNA: TGTGCCAGTAGTATGATAGCGTACTATGGCTACACCTTC
J gene: TRBJ1-2
V gene: TRBV19
clone size: .
D gene: .

CDR3 protein: CSVEGGDVRYGYTF
CDR3 DNA: TGCAGCGTTGAAGGGGGGGATGTGCGCTATGGCTACACCTTC
J gene: TRBJ1-2
V gene: TRBV29-1
clone size: .
D gene: .

CDR3 protein: CASSTSGEGDTQYF
CDR3 DNA: TGTGCCAGCTCGACTAGCGGGGAGGGAGATACGCAGTATTTT
J gene: TRBJ2-3
V gene: TRBV28
clone size: .
D gene: TRBD2

CDR3 protein: CASSQEGSSNQPQHF
CDR3 DNA: TGCGCCAGCAGCCAAGAGGGTTCTAGCAATCAGCCCCAGCATTTT
J gene: TRBJ1-5
V gene: TRBV4-3
clone size: .
D gene: .

CDR3 protein: CASSLESGHLSPLHF
CDR3 DNA: TGCGCCAGCAGCTTGGAATCGGGGCACTTGTCACCCCTCCACTTT
J gene: TRBJ1-6
V gene: TRBV5-1
clone size: once
D gene: .

CDR3 protein: CASSQEASYYGYTF
CDR3 DNA: TGTGCCAGCAGCCAAGAAGCGTCTTACTATGGCTACACCTTC
J gene: TRBJ1-2
V gene: TRBV14
clone size: .
D gene: .

CDR3 protein: CASSKEKLFF
CDR3 DNA: TGTGCCAGCAGTAAAGAAAAACTGTTTTTT
J gene: TRBJ1-4
V gene: TRBV6-6
clone size: .
D gene: .

CDR3 protein: CASSERGWGETQYF
CDR3 DNA: TGTGCCAGCAGTGAGCGGGGCTGGGGGGAGACCCAGTACTTC
J gene: TRBJ2-5
V gene: TRBV6-1
clone size: .
D gene: .